These T cell receptor beta chains were read from a single sample in a study of blood T cell repertoires in COVID-19. TCRdb's table, derived via immunoSEQ multiplex PCR, lists solely in-frame clones and lacks some. Of over 65,000 clones in the sample, roughly 78% were seen once. Sequencing was performed on peripheral blood. The receptors stem from a man aged 60-69 years with COVID-19, enrolled during active disease. The CDR3 runs from the conserved cysteine through the conserved F or W. A D gene is named only where the DNA matches it firmly. Part of the rows lack a size; the others show once, few, many or a class for expanded clones.

size: -
J: TRBJ2-3
V: TRBV4-1
D: -
DNA: TGCGCCAGCTGGGGGGGCCCAGATACGCAGTATTTT
CDR3: CASWGGPDTQYF

size: -
J: TRBJ1-2
V: TRBV6-5
D: -
DNA: TGTGCCAGCAGAGCGACAGTATCAAACTATGGCTACACCTTC
CDR3: CASRATVSNYGYTF

size: -
J: TRBJ2-2
V: TRBV6-5
D: -
DNA: TGTGCCAGCAGTCGACTTACCGGGGAGCTGTTTTTT
CDR3: CASSRLTGELFF

size: -
J: TRBJ1-4
V: TRBV19
D: TRBD1
DNA: TGTGCCAGTAGCAGAGGACAGGGTGTAAATGAAAAACTGTTTTTT
CDR3: CASSRGQGVNEKLFF

size: -
J: TRBJ2-5
V: TRBV15
D: -
DNA: TGTGCCACCAGCAGAGATCCCGGGTACCAAGAGACCCAGTACTTC
CDR3: CATSRDPGYQETQYF

size: -
J: TRBJ1-1
V: TRBV3-1/TRBV3-2
D: TRBD1
DNA: TGTGCCAGCAGCCAGATTCAGGGGGCGCCCCCTGGGAACACTGAAGCTTTCTTT
CDR3: CASSQIQGAPPGNTEAFF

size: -
J: TRBJ1-6
V: TRBV7-6
D: -
DNA: TGTGCCAGCAGCTTATCCCCCCGTCAGTCACCCCTCCACTTT
CDR3: CASSLSPRQSPLHF

size: -
J: TRBJ2-2
V: TRBV5-1
D: -
DNA: TGCGCCAGCAGCTTGTCAGGGAACACCGGGGAGCTGTTTTTT
CDR3: CASSLSGNTGELFF

size: -
J: TRBJ2-7
V: TRBV15
D: TRBD1
DNA: TGTGCCACCAGCAGAGGGACAGGGGATAACTACGAGCAGTACTTC
CDR3: CATSRGTGDNYEQYF

size: -
J: TRBJ1-1
V: TRBV15
D: -
DNA: TGTGCCACCAGCATTGATCTTGGCAGAACGAACACTGAAGCTTTCTTT
CDR3: CATSIDLGRTNTEAFF

size: -
J: TRBJ2-7
V: TRBV7-9
D: -
DNA: TGTGCCAGCACCACCCGGCAGGCCTACGAGCAGTACTTC
CDR3: CASTTRQAYEQYF

size: few
J: TRBJ2-1
V: TRBV7-3
D: TRBD2
DNA: TGTGCCAGCAGCCAAGGTGGGACTAACTCCTACAATGAGCAGTTCTTC
CDR3: CASSQGGTNSYNEQFF

size: few
J: TRBJ1-6
V: TRBV27
D: -
DNA: TGTGCCAGCAGTTTCGGACAGAATTCACCCCTCCACTTT
CDR3: CASSFGQNSPLHF

size: -
J: TRBJ2-2
V: TRBV15
D: -
DNA: TGTGCCACCAGCGAGATGGCGGGATACGCCGGGGAGCTGTTTTTT
CDR3: CATSEMAGYAGELFF

size: -
J: TRBJ2-1
V: TRBV10-2
D: TRBD2
DNA: TGCGCCAGCAGTCGTGGGGGAGGGAGCTCCTACAATGAGCAGTTCTTC
CDR3: CASSRGGGSSYNEQFF

size: -
J: TRBJ1-1
V: TRBV29-1
D: TRBD1
DNA: TGCAGCGTTCCAGGGACAGGGGGAAAAGGGAGTGAAGCTTTCTTT
CDR3: CSVPGTGGKGSEAFF

size: -
J: TRBJ2-5
V: TRBV7-9
D: -
DNA: TGTGCCAGCAGCTTAGTTGAGTACCAAGAGACCCAGTACTTC
CDR3: CASSLVEYQETQYF

size: -
J: TRBJ2-3
V: TRBV6-6
D: TRBD1
DNA: TGTGCCAGCAGTTCGCAGACAGGGCTAGGGACAGATACGCAGTATTTT
CDR3: CASSSQTGLGTDTQYF

size: -
J: TRBJ1-5
V: TRBV3-1/TRBV3-2
D: -
DNA: TGTGCCAGCAGCCAAGCAGGTGGCAATCAGCCCCAGCATTTT
CDR3: CASSQAGGNQPQHF

size: -
J: TRBJ1-2
V: TRBV2
D: -
DNA: TGTGCCAGCAGCCTAGCTAGGGAAAGGTATGGCTACACCTTC
CDR3: CASSLARERYGYTF

size: -
J: TRBJ1-1
V: TRBV4-1
D: -
DNA: TGCGCCAGCAGCCAAGCCCTGAGCCGGAACACTGAAGCTTTCTTT
CDR3: CASSQALSRNTEAFF

size: once
J: TRBJ2-2
V: TRBV10-1
D: TRBD2
DNA: TGCGCCAGCAGTGAGTCAATCGCGGGGGGGGCGGGCGGGGAGCTGTTTTTT
CDR3: CASSESIAGGAGGELFF

size: -
J: TRBJ2-7
V: TRBV12-3/TRBV12-4
D: TRBD1
DNA: TGTGCCAGCAGTTTAATATCAGGGGGTGAGCAGTACTTC
CDR3: CASSLISGGEQYF

size: -
J: TRBJ2-5
V: TRBV3-1/TRBV3-2
D: -
DNA: TGTGCCAGCAGCCGACGAGGCATGGAGACCCAGTACTTC
CDR3: CASSRRGMETQYF

size: -
J: TRBJ2-5
V: TRBV5-1
D: TRBD2
DNA: TGCGCCAGCAGCCTGGGCCCGCCGGGAGGAAAGACCCAGTACTTC
CDR3: CASSLGPPGGKTQYF

size: -
J: TRBJ1-1
V: TRBV12-5
D: -
DNA: TGTGCTAGTGGTTTGGGGCGGCAGAACACTGAAGCTTTCTTT
CDR3: CASGLGRQNTEAFF

size: few
J: TRBJ2-1
V: TRBV19
D: TRBD2
DNA: TGTGCCAGTAGTTCCCGCCTAGCGGGAGCAATTGGAAGCTACAATGAGCAGTTCTTC
CDR3: CASSSRLAGAIGSYNEQFF

size: -
J: TRBJ2-3
V: TRBV11-2
D: TRBD1
DNA: TGTGCCAGCAGCCGACAGGGAATGCCGACAGGAGGTACGCAGTATTTT
CDR3: CASSRQGMPTGGTQYF

size: once
J: TRBJ1-1
V: TRBV19
D: TRBD1
DNA: TGTGCCAGTAGTAAGGGAACAGACAGGGCTATTTGGTACACTGAAGCTTTCTTT
CDR3: CASSKGTDRAIWYTEAFF

size: -
J: TRBJ2-7
V: TRBV19
D: -
DNA: TGTGCCAGTAGTCCCCCTGGTACAACAGCGGTCTACGAGCAGTACTTC
CDR3: CASSPPGTTAVYEQYF

size: -
J: TRBJ2-2
V: TRBV10-3
D: TRBD2
DNA: TGTGCCATCAGTGCAGTCAACTGGGCTAGCGGGGGGGCAACGAACACCGGGGAGCTGTTTTTT
CDR3: CAISAVNWASGGATNTGELFF

size: -
J: TRBJ2-2
V: TRBV2
D: TRBD2
DNA: TGTGCCAGCAGTGAGTTAGCGGGAGACACCGGGGAGCTGTTTTTT
CDR3: CASSELAGDTGELFF

size: -
J: TRBJ2-7
V: TRBV7-9
D: -
DNA: TGTGCCAGCAGCTTAGAGCACGAGCAGTACTTC
CDR3: CASSLEHEQYF

size: -
J: TRBJ2-7
V: TRBV14
D: -
DNA: TGTGCCAGCAGCCGAAACATTTCCCCAGGGCGCGAGCAGTACTTC
CDR3: CASSRNISPGREQYF

size: -
J: TRBJ1-3
V: TRBV9
D: -
DNA: TGTGCCAGCAGCCGTCTAGGGGTATCTCTGGGTGAAAACACCATATATTTT
CDR3: CASSRLGVSLGENTIYF

size: -
J: TRBJ2-5
V: TRBV6-5
D: TRBD1
DNA: TGTGCCAGCAGAGGGACAGCCTCCAGCACCCAGTACTTC
CDR3: CASRGTASSTQYF

size: once
J: TRBJ1-1
V: TRBV2
D: TRBD1
DNA: TGTGCCAGCAGCACGACAGGGGGGGGGAACACTGAAGCTTTCTTT
CDR3: CASSTTGGGNTEAFF

size: few
J: TRBJ1-4
V: TRBV21-1
D: -
DNA: TGTGCCAGCAGCAAAGCGCGCGGACAGGGGGGCGAAAAACTGTTTTTT
CDR3: CASSKARGQGGEKLFF

size: -
J: TRBJ2-7
V: TRBV7-8
D: TRBD2
DNA: TGTGCCAGCAGCTTAGGTGGTAGCGGGGGAGGTGAGCAGTACTTC
CDR3: CASSLGGSGGGEQYF

size: -
J: TRBJ2-1
V: TRBV13
D: TRBD1
DNA: TGTGCCAGCAGCCCCCCGGGACAGGGCTACAATGAGCAGTTCTTC
CDR3: CASSPPGQGYNEQFF

size: many
J: TRBJ2-2
V: TRBV4-2
D: -
DNA: TGTGCCAGCAGCCTCGTAGCGCTGAACACCGGGGAGCTGTTTTTT
CDR3: CASSLVALNTGELFF

size: few
J: TRBJ2-1
V: TRBV19
D: TRBD1
DNA: TGTGCCAGTAGTATTAGGACAGGGGGAGATGAGCAGTTCTTC
CDR3: CASSIRTGGDEQFF

size: -
J: TRBJ1-2
V: TRBV18
D: -
DNA: TGTGCCAGCTCACCTGACGGGGTTCCACGCTACACCTTC
CDR3: CASSPDGVPRYTF

size: -
J: TRBJ2-2
V: TRBV11-2
D: -
DNA: TGTGCCAGCAGCCCGACGGGAGTTCCCGGGGAGCTGTTTTTT
CDR3: CASSPTGVPGELFF

size: once
J: TRBJ2-6
V: TRBV5-1
D: -
DNA: TGCGCCAGCAGCTACCGGGGGGCAAGTGGGGCCAACGTCCTGACTTTC
CDR3: CASSYRGASGANVLTF

size: -
J: TRBJ2-5
V: TRBV4-1
D: TRBD2
DNA: TGCGCCAGCAGCCAGGAGAGCGGGGGGGTACGAGAGACCCAGTACTTC
CDR3: CASSQESGGVRETQYF

size: -
J: TRBJ2-7
V: TRBV4-2
D: TRBD2
DNA: TGTGCCAGCAGCCAAGAGGACCGGGGGGCCTACGAGCAGTACTTC
CDR3: CASSQEDRGAYEQYF

size: -
J: TRBJ2-7
V: TRBV7-2
D: TRBD2
DNA: TGTGCCAGCAGTTCCGGACTAGCGGGAAAAGAGCAGTACTTC
CDR3: CASSSGLAGKEQYF

size: -
J: TRBJ1-1
V: TRBV30
D: -
DNA: TGTGCCTGGAGTGTGAGGCATACAGGTGAAGCTTTCTTT
CDR3: CAWSVRHTGEAFF